Listed below are T cell receptor beta chains from one sample, sequenced in a study of OX40 agonist ivuxolimab in advanced cancers. TCRdb's copy holds only in-frame clones and misses some; the assay was immunoSEQ multiplex PCR. The sample holds fewer than 100,000 clones; about 89% are singletons and the top ten take 10%. This specimen was CD4+ or CD8+ T cells sorted from blood, taken in a trial of the OX40 agonist ivuxolimab. The receptor set was obtained from an adult with an advanced solid tumor such as melanoma, head and neck, liver or kidney cancer. Each CDR3 is given with its conserved first and last residue. Fields, in order: clone size, J gene, V gene, D gene, CDR3 protein, CDR3 DNA. D genes are given only for firm matches. Only part of the rows carry a size: once, few, many, or a class if the clone is expanded.

abundance: NA
j_gene: TRBJ2-1
v_gene: TRBV18
d_gene: TRBD2
CDR3aa: CASSPPGLGGNEQFF
CDR3nt: TGTGCCAGCTCACCACCGGGACTAGGGGGGAATGAGCAGTTCTTC

abundance: NA
j_gene: TRBJ1-6
v_gene: TRBV27
d_gene: TRBD1
CDR3aa: CATARYHGQGQSPLHF
CDR3nt: TGTGCCACCGCTAGATACCATGGACAGGGGCAGTCACCCCTCCACTTT

abundance: NA
j_gene: TRBJ2-2
v_gene: TRBV5-6
d_gene: NA
CDR3aa: CASSLDRQALDTGELFF
CDR3nt: TGTGCCAGCAGCTTGGATCGTCAGGCCCTCGACACCGGGGAGCTGTTTTTT

abundance: NA
j_gene: TRBJ2-3
v_gene: TRBV11-1
d_gene: NA
CDR3aa: CASSLGSTSRFTDTQYF
CDR3nt: TGTGCCAGCAGCTTAGGGTCTACCTCACGTTTCACAGATACGCAGTATTTT

abundance: NA
j_gene: TRBJ1-6
v_gene: TRBV6-5
d_gene: TRBD1
CDR3aa: CASSLTGDDSPLHF
CDR3nt: TGTGCCAGCAGTCTCACAGGGGACGATTCACCCCTCCACTTT

abundance: few
j_gene: TRBJ2-7
v_gene: TRBV5-4
d_gene: TRBD1
CDR3aa: CASSSQGAEEQYF
CDR3nt: TGTGCCAGCAGTTCTCAGGGGGCCGAGGAGCAGTACTTC

abundance: NA
j_gene: TRBJ1-1
v_gene: TRBV11-2
d_gene: NA
CDR3aa: CASSLAEGTEAFF
CDR3nt: TGTGCCAGCAGCTTGGCGGAGGGTACTGAAGCTTTCTTT

abundance: NA
j_gene: TRBJ2-5
v_gene: TRBV6-1
d_gene: NA
CDR3aa: CASTEGGGAGETQYF
CDR3nt: TGTGCCAGCACCGAAGGGGGAGGGGCGGGAGAGACCCAGTACTTC

abundance: NA
j_gene: TRBJ1-2
v_gene: TRBV6-5
d_gene: NA
CDR3aa: CASSYGFSNYGYTF
CDR3nt: TGTGCCAGCAGTTATGGGTTTTCTAACTATGGCTACACCTTC

abundance: NA
j_gene: TRBJ1-4
v_gene: TRBV7-2
d_gene: TRBD1
CDR3aa: CASSPQTGKNEKLFF
CDR3nt: TGTGCCAGCAGCCCCCAGACAGGGAAGAATGAAAAACTGTTTTTT

abundance: NA
j_gene: TRBJ2-1
v_gene: TRBV7-2
d_gene: TRBD1
CDR3aa: CASSYGQGAYNEQFF
CDR3nt: TGTGCCAGCAGCTACGGACAGGGAGCCTACAATGAGCAGTTCTTC

abundance: NA
j_gene: TRBJ1-2
v_gene: TRBV18
d_gene: NA
CDR3aa: CASSPPGGGNTGYTF
CDR3nt: TGTGCCAGCTCACCCCCTGGCGGGGGCAATACTGGCTACACCTTC

abundance: NA
j_gene: TRBJ2-7
v_gene: TRBV7-2
d_gene: NA
CDR3aa: CASSLGRFSYEQYF
CDR3nt: TGTGCCAGCAGCTTAGGGCGGTTCTCCTACGAGCAGTACTTC

abundance: NA
j_gene: TRBJ2-2
v_gene: TRBV11-2
d_gene: NA
CDR3aa: CASSFGGNGELFF
CDR3nt: TGTGCCAGCAGCTTCGGGGGAAACGGGGAGCTGTTTTTT

abundance: NA
j_gene: TRBJ2-7
v_gene: TRBV18
d_gene: TRBD2
CDR3aa: CASSRISGAGIYEQYF
CDR3nt: TGTGCCAGCTCACGTATAAGCGGGGCCGGGATCTACGAGCAGTACTTC

abundance: NA
j_gene: TRBJ2-2
v_gene: TRBV28
d_gene: TRBD2
CDR3aa: CASSPIYATSGRVNTGELFF
CDR3nt: TGTGCCAGCAGTCCGATTTACGCTACTAGCGGGAGAGTCAACACCGGGGAGCTGTTTTTT

abundance: NA
j_gene: TRBJ1-4
v_gene: TRBV5-5
d_gene: NA
CDR3aa: CASSLTVTTNEKLFF
CDR3nt: TGTGCCAGCAGCTTGACGGTGACAACTAATGAAAAACTGTTTTTT

abundance: NA
j_gene: TRBJ2-1
v_gene: TRBV9
d_gene: NA
CDR3aa: CASSVARNNEQFF
CDR3nt: TGTGCCAGCAGCGTAGCTCGTAACAATGAGCAGTTCTTC

abundance: NA
j_gene: TRBJ1-3
v_gene: TRBV5-6
d_gene: NA
CDR3aa: CASSLDLGGSGNTIYF
CDR3nt: TGTGCCAGCAGCTTGGATCTGGGTGGGTCTGGAAACACCATATATTTT

abundance: NA
j_gene: TRBJ2-2
v_gene: TRBV9
d_gene: NA
CDR3aa: CASSNTNTGELFF
CDR3nt: TGTGCCAGCAGCAATACGAACACCGGGGAGCTGTTTTTT

abundance: NA
j_gene: TRBJ1-5
v_gene: TRBV21-1
d_gene: NA
CDR3aa: CASSKESRPQHF
CDR3nt: TGTGCCAGCAGCAAAGAAAGTAGGCCCCAGCATTTT

abundance: once
j_gene: TRBJ1-4
v_gene: TRBV2
d_gene: TRBD1
CDR3aa: CASSEGTGAPKLFF
CDR3nt: TGTGCCAGCAGTGAAGGGACAGGGGCACCAAAACTGTTTTTT

abundance: NA
j_gene: TRBJ1-2
v_gene: TRBV5-6
d_gene: TRBD1
CDR3aa: CASSLGQGAYGYTF
CDR3nt: TGTGCCAGCAGCTTAGGACAGGGGGCCTATGGCTACACCTTC

abundance: NA
j_gene: TRBJ1-6
v_gene: TRBV5-4
d_gene: NA
CDR3aa: CASYRGGGLYNSPLHF
CDR3nt: TGTGCCAGCTACCGGGGGGGTGGACTCTATAATTCACCCCTCCACTTT

abundance: few
j_gene: TRBJ1-1
v_gene: TRBV9
d_gene: NA
CDR3aa: CASSLDRNTEAFF
CDR3nt: TGTGCCAGCAGCCTGGACAGAAACACTGAAGCTTTCTTT

abundance: NA
j_gene: TRBJ2-3
v_gene: TRBV9
d_gene: TRBD2
CDR3aa: CASSLGTSGFTDTQYF
CDR3nt: TGTGCCAGCAGCCTTGGGACTAGCGGCTTCACAGATACGCAGTATTTT

abundance: NA
j_gene: TRBJ1-2
v_gene: TRBV4-1
d_gene: TRBD1
CDR3aa: CASSQLGKGAANYGYTF
CDR3nt: TGCGCCAGCAGCCAACTTGGCAAGGGGGCAGCTAACTATGGCTACACCTTC

abundance: NA
j_gene: TRBJ2-1
v_gene: TRBV28
d_gene: NA
CDR3aa: CASSAPGEGEQFF
CDR3nt: TGTGCCAGCAGTGCCCCAGGGGAAGGTGAGCAGTTCTTC

abundance: few
j_gene: TRBJ1-5
v_gene: TRBV7-9
d_gene: TRBD1
CDR3aa: CASSLQGEHQPQHF
CDR3nt: TGTGCCAGCAGCTTACAGGGGGAGCATCAGCCCCAGCATTTT

abundance: NA
j_gene: TRBJ1-1
v_gene: TRBV28
d_gene: NA
CDR3aa: CASMEGARNTEAFF
CDR3nt: TGTGCCAGCATGGAAGGGGCGCGAAACACTGAAGCTTTCTTT

abundance: few
j_gene: TRBJ2-7
v_gene: TRBV2
d_gene: NA
CDR3aa: CASGMGPRSQQYF
CDR3nt: TGTGCCAGCGGTATGGGCCCCAGGAGCCAGCAGTACTTC

abundance: NA
j_gene: TRBJ2-3
v_gene: TRBV5-1
d_gene: NA
CDR3aa: CASNPGASTDTQYF
CDR3nt: TGCGCCAGCAACCCCGGGGCTAGCACAGATACGCAGTATTTT

abundance: NA
j_gene: TRBJ2-2
v_gene: TRBV5-1
d_gene: TRBD1
CDR3aa: CASSLRTGGYDGELFF
CDR3nt: TGCGCCAGCAGCTTGAGGACAGGGGGATATGACGGGGAGCTGTTTTTT

abundance: NA
j_gene: TRBJ2-1
v_gene: TRBV27
d_gene: NA
CDR3aa: CASGFLEPTSWEQFF
CDR3nt: TGTGCCAGCGGGTTTCTGGAGCCTACTAGTTGGGAGCAGTTCTTC

abundance: NA
j_gene: TRBJ1-2
v_gene: TRBV6-1
d_gene: NA
CDR3aa: CASSEVGGADYGYTF
CDR3nt: TGTGCCAGCAGTGAAGTCGGGGGGGCGGACTATGGCTACACCTTC

abundance: NA
j_gene: TRBJ1-3
v_gene: TRBV27
d_gene: NA
CDR3aa: CASSPYFAVGSGNTIYF
CDR3nt: TGTGCCAGCAGTCCATACTTCGCGGTCGGCTCTGGAAACACCATATATTTT

abundance: NA
j_gene: TRBJ1-2
v_gene: TRBV19
d_gene: TRBD1
CDR3aa: CASSIPILGGAIYGYTF
CDR3nt: TGTGCCAGTAGTATACCGATTCTAGGGGGCGCGATATATGGCTACACCTTC

abundance: NA
j_gene: TRBJ2-3
v_gene: TRBV27
d_gene: NA
CDR3aa: CASSVHRGGGTDTQYF
CDR3nt: TGTGCCAGCAGTGTTCACAGGGGAGGAGGCACAGATACGCAGTATTTT

abundance: once
j_gene: TRBJ1-1
v_gene: TRBV6-6
d_gene: NA
CDR3aa: CASRSQGEAFF
CDR3nt: TGTGCCAGCAGGTCACAGGGTGAAGCTTTCTTT

abundance: NA
j_gene: TRBJ1-2
v_gene: TRBV5-4
d_gene: TRBD1
CDR3aa: CASTRRIGTGGTGGYTF
CDR3nt: TGTGCCAGCACCCGGCGAATCGGGACAGGGGGAACAGGTGGCTACACCTTC

abundance: NA
j_gene: TRBJ1-5
v_gene: TRBV2
d_gene: NA
CDR3aa: CASSDFGSNQPQHF
CDR3nt: TGTGCCAGCAGTGATTTTGGGAGCAATCAGCCCCAGCATTTT

abundance: few
j_gene: TRBJ2-4
v_gene: TRBV5-1
d_gene: TRBD2
CDR3aa: CASSSTLAGTNIQYF
CDR3nt: TGCGCCAGCAGTTCCACACTAGCGGGAACGAACATTCAGTACTTC

abundance: NA
j_gene: TRBJ1-4
v_gene: TRBV18
d_gene: NA
CDR3aa: CASSPSREKLFF
CDR3nt: TGTGCCAGCTCACCATCACGGGAAAAACTGTTTTTT

abundance: NA
j_gene: TRBJ2-1
v_gene: TRBV27
d_gene: TRBD1
CDR3aa: CASSTRRDSYNEQFF
CDR3nt: TGTGCCAGCAGTACCAGAAGGGACAGCTACAATGAGCAGTTCTTC

abundance: NA
j_gene: TRBJ1-1
v_gene: TRBV19
d_gene: NA
CDR3aa: CASTPKRGGDTEAFF
CDR3nt: TGTGCCAGTACCCCTAAGAGAGGAGGGGACACTGAAGCTTTCTTT

abundance: few
j_gene: TRBJ1-1
v_gene: TRBV18
d_gene: NA
CDR3aa: CASSRQTGGTEAFF
CDR3nt: TGTGCCAGCTCACGCCAGACCGGGGGGACTGAAGCTTTCTTT

abundance: NA
j_gene: TRBJ1-1
v_gene: TRBV6-5
d_gene: TRBD1
CDR3aa: CASSQGDWYTEAFF
CDR3nt: TGTGCCAGCAGTCAGGGGGATTGGTACACTGAAGCTTTCTTT

abundance: NA
j_gene: TRBJ1-2
v_gene: TRBV27
d_gene: NA
CDR3aa: CASSLGGYPYGYTF
CDR3nt: TGTGCCAGCAGTTTAGGAGGGTACCCCTATGGCTACACCTTC

abundance: NA
j_gene: TRBJ2-7
v_gene: TRBV6-6
d_gene: NA
CDR3aa: CASSYGSSPYEQYF
CDR3nt: TGTGCCAGCAGTTACGGCTCCAGCCCCTACGAGCAGTACTTC